Following are 16 T cell receptor beta chains from one sample sequenced in a study of shared clonotypes between healthy human individuals. Using immunoSEQ multiplex PCR, the repertoire was profiled, and TCRdb retains in-frame clones only, with some absent. This sample has under 1,100,000 clones, with 75% found just once. The specimen sequenced was memory CD4+ T cells sorted from blood. Sample subset: CD45RA-negative fraction. These receptors came from a man in his late teens or twenties in good health.

The V gene is TRBV28, the J gene TRBJ1-5; TRBD1 is a possible D gene (5 bases). Trimming shortened V by 4 bases and J by 7 bases, and 14 bases separated the two germline ends. The CDR3 extends over 14 amino acids. From germline, CDR1 is MDHEN and CDR2 SYDVKM. The CDR3 DNA reads as TGTGCCAGCAGTTCCCCGGGGGGAGTACAGCCCCAGCATTTT. Translation gives CASSSPGGVQPQHF.

The J gene is TRBJ2-3, the V gene TRBV11-2; D assignment may be TRBD1 or TRBD2 (5 bases each). CDR1 SGHAT and CDR2 FQNNGV come from the germline V gene. Trimming pared 0 bases from V and 6 bases from J, leaving 16 bases between. CDR3 length equals 16 residues. CDR3 DNA sequence: TGTGCCAGCAGCTTAGATCGGGGCGTCACTTGGGATACGCAGTATTTT. It codes for CASSLDRGVTWDTQYF.

This clone was detected a few times. The chain combines TRBV29-1 with TRBJ2-1; D perhaps matches TRBD2 (5 bases). V was trimmed by 5 bases and J by 0 bases, leaving 11 bases between them. The CDR3 consists of 14 residues. The V gene's germline CDR1 is SQVTM and CDR2 ANQGSEA. The CDR3 DNA reads as TGCAGCGTTCGAGCGGCGAGCTCCTACAATGAGCAGTTCTTC. Its translation: CSVRAASSYNEQFF.

The chain combines TRBV6-6 with TRBJ2-4, with TRBD2 identical over 12 bases. Losses at the gene ends were 6 bases for V and 6 bases for J; bases not matched to a gene: 6. The CDR3 sequence is 15 residues long. CDR1 and CDR2 from the germline V gene are MNHNY and SVGAGI (reference sequence). The CDR3 bases are TGTGCCAGCAGCCCACTAGCGGGGGGAAGAAACATTCAGTACTTC. This gives the protein CASSPLAGGRNIQYF.

The chain employs TRBV5-4 and TRBJ2-1, with 12 bases that match TRBD2. V dropped 0 bases and J dropped 6; count of bases not matched to a gene: 4. Germline V lookup: CDR1 SGHNT, CDR2 YYREEE (reference sequence). The length of the CDR3 is 16 residues. The DNA of the CDR3 is TGTGCCAGCAGCTTGGCCGGACTAGCGGGGACCAATGAGCAGTTCTTC. Residues: CASSLAGLAGTNEQFF.

This clone was observed a few times. This chain uses TRBV6-1 with TRBJ1-5; no clear D. CDR3 size: 13 residues. The germline CDR1 and CDR2 sequences are MNHNS and SASEGT. Between the trimmed V and J ends, which lost 3 bases and 7 bases, there was a span of 10 bases. The CDR3, as DNA: TGTGCCAGCAGTGAGGGCATCGAACAGCCCCAGCATTTT. Translated: CASSEGIEQPQHF.

The chain combines TRBV25-1 with TRBJ2-3; TRBD1 might be the D (6 bases). Germline loops: CDR1 MGHDK, CDR2 SYGVNS. The CDR3 totals 13 residues. V was cut by 2 bases and J by 7 bases, with 10 bases left in between. The CDR3 DNA follows: TGTGCCAGCAGTGAAAAACAGGGAAATACGCAGTATTTT. This codes for CASSEKQGNTQYF.

The chain has TRBV30 and TRBJ1-3, with no clear D. Per germline, CDR1 GTSNPN and CDR2 SVGIG (reference sequence). The CDR3 length is 17 residues. V was cut by 0 bases and J by 0 bases, with 15 bases left in between. CDR3 DNA sequence: TGTGCCTGGAGTGTCGCAGGAGCCGGCAGCTCTGGAAACACCATATATTTT. Protein product: CAWSVAGAGSSGNTIYF.

V is TRBV7-8 and J is TRBJ1-6, with D maybe TRBD1 (5 bases). The germline CDR1 and CDR2 sequences are SGHVS and FQNEAQ. CDR3 size: 14 residues. V lost 0 bases, J lost 7 bases, and 7 bases lay in between. The DNA for the CDR3 is TGTGCCAGCAGCTTAGCGGACATCAATTCACCCCTCCACTTT. Amino acids: CASSLADINSPLHF.

The CDR3 sequence: CASCGAGGQNEQFF. DNA of the CDR3: TGTGCCAGTTGTGGGGCGGGAGGGCAAAATGAGCAGTTCTTC. V usage is TRBV28 and J usage is TRBJ2-1; 9 bases align to TRBD2. CDR3 length: 14 residues. Germline assignment: CDR1 MDHEN and CDR2 SYDVKM. Trimming at V came to 9 bases and at J to 7 bases, leaving 10 bases not matched to a gene.

The V and J genes are TRBV7-9 and TRBJ2-5; 7 positions match TRBD2. Germline loops: CDR1 SEHNR, CDR2 FQNEAQ (reference sequence). The CDR3 has 15 residues. The junction had 8 bases not matched to a gene; V was cut back by 2 bases and J by 5 bases. The CDR3 DNA is TGTGCCAGCAGCTTATGGCTAGCGGAGGCCGAGACCCAGTACTTC. Encoded protein: CASSLWLAEAETQYF.

The chain combines TRBV7-9 with TRBJ2-3; D not certain. Germline V gives CDR1 SEHNR, CDR2 FQNEAQ (reference sequence). CDR3 length equals 14 residues. The V and J ends lost 4 bases and 2 bases respectively, with 10 bases between them. The CDR3 DNA reads as TGTGCCAGCAGCTCCACCTTAAACACAGATACGCAGTATTTT. The encoded protein is CASSSTLNTDTQYF.

The chain employs TRBV30 and TRBJ2-7, with TRBD1 matching 8 bases. The trim removed 1 base at V and 1 base at J, leaving 6 bases unmatched. The CDR3 loop spans 15 amino acids. The V gene's germline CDR1 is GTSNPN and CDR2 SVGIG (reference sequence). The CDR3 DNA is TGTGCCTGGAGTGGCAAAACAGGGGGGTCCTACGAGCAGTACTTC. Residues: CAWSGKTGGSYEQYF. Filled out from reference TRBV30 and TRBJ2-7, the complete variable domain reads SQTIHQWPATLVQPVGSPLSLECTVEGTSNPNLYWYRQAAGRGLQLLFYSVGIGQISSEVPQNLSASRPQDRQFILSSKKLLLSDSGFYLCAWSGKTGGSYEQYFGPGTRLTVT.

J is TRBJ1-5 and V is TRBV2, with a possible D match to TRBD1 (5 bases). This CDR3 has 15 amino acids. Trimming stripped 5 bases from V and 0 bases from J, with 11 bases between. The V gene's germline CDR1 is SNHLY and CDR2 FYNNEI. In DNA form, the CDR3 reads TGTGCCAGCAGTCCTGACAGCCATAGCAATCAGCCCCAGCATTTT. Amino acids: CASSPDSHSNQPQHF.

The rearrangement links TRBV2 to TRBJ1-1; TRBD1 might be the D (6 bases). The germline V and J ends were trimmed by 6 bases and 0 bases, with 11 bases remaining between them. The CDR3 loop spans 14 amino acids. The germline gives CDR1 SNHLY, CDR2 FYNNEI. The CDR3 DNA is TGTGCCAGCAGGAACGGACAGATGAACACTGAAGCTTTCTTT. Translated, it gives CASRNGQMNTEAFF.

This chain joins TRBV30 and TRBJ2-2; perhaps D is TRBD1 or TRBD2 (5 bases each). This CDR3 has 14 residues. Germline loops: CDR1 GTSNPN, CDR2 SVGIG (reference sequence). V lost 5 bases and J lost 6, with 16 bases in between. The CDR3 sequence: CAWDYTGFPGELFF. CDR3 DNA: TGTGCCTGGGACTACACAGGATTTCCCGGGGAGCTGTTTTTT.